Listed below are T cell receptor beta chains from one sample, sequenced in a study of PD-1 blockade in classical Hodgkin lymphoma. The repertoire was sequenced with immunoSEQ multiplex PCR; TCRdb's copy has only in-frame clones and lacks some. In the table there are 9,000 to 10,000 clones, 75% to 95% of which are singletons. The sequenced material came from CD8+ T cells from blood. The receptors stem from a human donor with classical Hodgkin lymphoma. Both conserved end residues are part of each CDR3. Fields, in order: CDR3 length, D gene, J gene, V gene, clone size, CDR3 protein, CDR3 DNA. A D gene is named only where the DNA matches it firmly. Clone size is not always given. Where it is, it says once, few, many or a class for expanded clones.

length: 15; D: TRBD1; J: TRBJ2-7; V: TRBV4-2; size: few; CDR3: CASSQVGTGTYEQYF; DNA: TGTGCCAGCAGCCAAGTAGGGACAGGGACCTACGAGCAGTACTTC
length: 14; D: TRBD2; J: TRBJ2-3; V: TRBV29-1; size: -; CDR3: CSVRTSGGSDTQYF; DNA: TGCAGCGTTCGGACTAGCGGGGGGTCGGATACGCAGTATTTT
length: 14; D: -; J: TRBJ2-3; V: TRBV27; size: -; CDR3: CASSSPGAGDTQYF; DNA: TGTGCCAGCAGTTCCCCGGGAGCCGGCGATACGCAGTATTTT
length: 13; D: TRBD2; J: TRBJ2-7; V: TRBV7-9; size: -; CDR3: CASSPGGAYEQYF; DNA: TGTGCCAGCAGCCCGGGGGGAGCCTACGAGCAGTACTTC
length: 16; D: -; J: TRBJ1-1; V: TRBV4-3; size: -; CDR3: CASSQDSIAADTEAFF; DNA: TGCGCCAGCAGCCAGGACAGTATTGCGGCGGACACTGAAGCTTTCTTT
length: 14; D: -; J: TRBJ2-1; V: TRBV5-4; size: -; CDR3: CASSPRGLPYEQFF; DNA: TGTGCCAGCAGCCCCAGGGGCCTCCCATATGAGCAGTTCTTC
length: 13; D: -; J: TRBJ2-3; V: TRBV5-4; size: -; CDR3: CAAEEESTDTQYF; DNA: TGTGCTGCGGAGGAGGAGAGCACAGATACGCAGTATTTT
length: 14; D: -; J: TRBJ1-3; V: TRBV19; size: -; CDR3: CASSMGFIENTIYF; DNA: TGTGCCAGTAGTATGGGCTTCATCGAAAACACCATATATTTT
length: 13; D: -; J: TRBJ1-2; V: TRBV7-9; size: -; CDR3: CASSFLENYGYTF; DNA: TGTGCCAGCAGCTTTTTAGAGAACTATGGCTACACCTTC
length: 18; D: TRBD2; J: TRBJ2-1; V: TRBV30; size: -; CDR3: CAWSATLIAGGPYNEQFF; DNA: TGTGCCTGGAGTGCCACCCTAATAGCGGGAGGGCCCTACAATGAGCAGTTCTTC
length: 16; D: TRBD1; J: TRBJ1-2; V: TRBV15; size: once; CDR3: CATSRFRGTTNYGYTF; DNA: TGTGCCACCAGCAGGTTCAGGGGGACAACTAACTATGGCTACACCTTC
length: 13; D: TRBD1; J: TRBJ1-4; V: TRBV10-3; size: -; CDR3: CAISESGGQGTAF; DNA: TGTGCCATCAGTGAGTCGGGGGGACAGGGGACGGCGTTT
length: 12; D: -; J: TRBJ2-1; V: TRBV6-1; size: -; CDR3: CASSEYVDEQFF; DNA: TGTGCCAGCAGTGAATACGTCGATGAGCAGTTCTTC
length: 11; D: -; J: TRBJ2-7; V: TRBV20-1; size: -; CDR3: CSAKVAYEQYF; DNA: TGCAGTGCTAAGGTCGCCTACGAGCAGTACTTC
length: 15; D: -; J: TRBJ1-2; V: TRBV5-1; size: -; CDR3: CASSLSPGANYGYTF; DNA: TGCGCCAGCAGCTTGAGCCCAGGAGCCAACTATGGCTACACCTTC
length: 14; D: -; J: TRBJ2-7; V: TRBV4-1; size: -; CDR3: CASSQAGVSYEQYF; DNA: TGCGCCAGCAGCCAAGCCGGGGTTAGCTACGAGCAGTACTTC
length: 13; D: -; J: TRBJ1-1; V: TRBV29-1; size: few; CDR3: CSAPDTLNTEAFF; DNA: TGCAGCGCCCCCGACACGTTGAACACTGAAGCTTTCTTT
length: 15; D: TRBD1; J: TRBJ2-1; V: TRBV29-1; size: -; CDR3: CSVPTGVGGFDEQFF; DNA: TGCAGCGTTCCGACAGGGGTTGGGGGTTTCGATGAGCAGTTCTTC
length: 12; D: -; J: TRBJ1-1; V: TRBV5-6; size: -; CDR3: CASSLAAHEAFF; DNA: TGTGCCAGCAGCTTGGCCGCACATGAAGCTTTCTTT
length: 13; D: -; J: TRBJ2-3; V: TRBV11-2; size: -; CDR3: CASSRQSTDTQYF; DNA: TGTGCCAGCAGCCGCCAGAGCACAGATACGCAGTATTTT
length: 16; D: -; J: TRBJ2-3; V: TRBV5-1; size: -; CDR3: CASSPTIRTSTDTQYF; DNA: TGCGCCAGCAGCCCCACTATAAGAACTAGCACAGATACGCAGTATTTT
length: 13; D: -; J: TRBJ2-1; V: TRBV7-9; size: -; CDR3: CASSLGGGNEQFF; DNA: TGTGCCAGCAGCTTAGGTGGCGGCAATGAGCAGTTCTTC
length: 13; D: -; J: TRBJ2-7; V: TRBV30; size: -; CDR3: CAVEQDSTYEQYF; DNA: TGTGCTGTTGAACAGGATTCCACCTACGAGCAGTACTTC
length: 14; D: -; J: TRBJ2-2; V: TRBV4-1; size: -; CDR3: CASSQDRDTGELFF; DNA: TGCGCCAGCAGCCAAGACAGAGACACCGGGGAGCTGTTTTTT
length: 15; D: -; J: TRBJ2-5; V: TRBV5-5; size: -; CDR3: CASSSVTLGRETQYF; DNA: TGTGCCAGCAGCTCCGTGACTTTGGGAAGAGAGACCCAGTACTTC
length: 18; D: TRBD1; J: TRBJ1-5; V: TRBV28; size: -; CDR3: CASRDDGTGGANNQPQHF; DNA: TGTGCCAGCAGAGACGACGGGACAGGGGGCGCGAACAATCAGCCCCAGCATTTT
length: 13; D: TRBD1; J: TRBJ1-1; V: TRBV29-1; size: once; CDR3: CSVDQPGGTEAFF; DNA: TGCAGCGTTGACCAGCCAGGGGGCACTGAAGCTTTCTTT
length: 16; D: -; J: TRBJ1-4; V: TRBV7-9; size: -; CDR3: CASSLSVGRENEKLFF; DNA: TGTGCCAGCAGCTTAAGTGTCGGCAGGGAAAATGAAAAACTGTTTTTT
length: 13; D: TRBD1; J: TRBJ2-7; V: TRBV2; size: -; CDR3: CASSVLTGPEQYF; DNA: TGTGCCAGCAGTGTACTGACAGGGCCCGAGCAGTACTTC
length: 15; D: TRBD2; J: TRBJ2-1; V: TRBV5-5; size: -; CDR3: CASSPNSGRGDEQFF; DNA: TGTGCCAGCAGCCCGAACAGCGGGAGGGGTGATGAGCAGTTCTTC
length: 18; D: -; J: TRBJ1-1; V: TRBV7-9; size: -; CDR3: CASSPSWGGLASAAEAFF; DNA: TGTGCCAGCAGCCCATCCTGGGGAGGCCTGGCATCGGCCGCTGAAGCTTTCTTT
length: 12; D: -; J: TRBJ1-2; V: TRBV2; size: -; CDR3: CARSDPYYGYTF; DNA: TGTGCCAGGAGTGATCCGTACTATGGCTACACCTTC
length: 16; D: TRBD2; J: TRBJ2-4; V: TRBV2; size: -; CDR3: CASSRTSGSWGNIQYF; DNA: TGTGCCAGCAGCAGGACTAGCGGGTCCTGGGGAAACATTCAGTACTTC
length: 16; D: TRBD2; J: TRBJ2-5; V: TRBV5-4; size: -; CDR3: CASSFKVSGREETQYF; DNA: TGTGCCAGCAGCTTTAAGGTCAGCGGGAGGGAAGAGACCCAGTACTTC
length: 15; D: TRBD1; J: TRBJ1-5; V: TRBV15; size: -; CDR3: CATSRGQGEGQPQHF; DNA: TGTGCCACCAGCAGGGGACAGGGCGAGGGACAGCCCCAGCATTTT
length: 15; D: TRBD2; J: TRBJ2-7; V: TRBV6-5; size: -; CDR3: CASSGGLAEYHEQYF; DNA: TGTGCCAGCAGTGGGGGACTAGCTGAGTACCACGAGCAGTACTTC
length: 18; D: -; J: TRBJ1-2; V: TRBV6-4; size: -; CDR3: CASSDSTDAGESLYGYTF; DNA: TGTGCCAGCAGTGACTCGACGGACGCTGGGGAATCACTCTATGGCTACACCTTC
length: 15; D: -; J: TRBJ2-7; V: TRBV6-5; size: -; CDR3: CASSPREDRSYEQYF; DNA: TGTGCCAGCAGTCCTCGCGAGGACAGATCCTACGAGCAGTACTTC
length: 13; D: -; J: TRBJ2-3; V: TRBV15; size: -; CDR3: CATRGVDLDTQYF; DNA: TGTGCCACTAGAGGGGTAGATCTTGATACGCAGTATTTT
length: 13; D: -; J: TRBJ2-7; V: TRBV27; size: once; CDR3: CASSDRVLYEQYF; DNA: TGTGCCAGCTCCGATCGCGTTTTGTACGAGCAGTACTTC
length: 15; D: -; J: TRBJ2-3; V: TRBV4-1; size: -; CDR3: CASSPFGSSVDTQYF; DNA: TGCGCCAGCAGCCCGTTCGGGAGCTCGGTAGATACGCAGTATTTT
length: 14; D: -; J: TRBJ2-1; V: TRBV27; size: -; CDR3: CASSLGLLGGEQFF; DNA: TGTGCCAGCAGCTTGGGCCTCCTCGGCGGTGAGCAGTTCTTC
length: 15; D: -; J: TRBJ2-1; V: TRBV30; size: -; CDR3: CAWSVVKYSYNEQFF; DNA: TGTGCCTGGAGTGTCGTGAAGTACTCCTACAATGAGCAGTTCTTC
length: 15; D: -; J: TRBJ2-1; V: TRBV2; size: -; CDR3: CASSTGRDSYNEQFF; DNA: TGTGCCAGCAGTACCGGACGGGACTCCTACAATGAGCAGTTCTTC
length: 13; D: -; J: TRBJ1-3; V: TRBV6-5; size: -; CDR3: CASSYSGGNTIYF; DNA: TGTGCCAGCAGTTACTCTGGGGGAAACACCATATATTTT
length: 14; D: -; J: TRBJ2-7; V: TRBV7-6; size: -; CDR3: CASSFGESSYEQYF; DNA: TGTGCCAGCAGCTTCGGTGAGAGCTCCTACGAGCAGTACTTC
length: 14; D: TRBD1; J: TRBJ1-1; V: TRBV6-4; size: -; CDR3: CASSAHRGHTEAFF; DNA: TGTGCCAGCAGCGCTCACAGGGGGCACACTGAAGCTTTCTTT
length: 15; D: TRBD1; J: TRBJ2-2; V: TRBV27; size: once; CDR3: CASRSGTGGWGELFF; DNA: TGTGCCAGCAGATCCGGGACAGGGGGATGGGGGGAGCTGTTTTTT
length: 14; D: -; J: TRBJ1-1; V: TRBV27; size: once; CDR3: CASSARDKGPEAFF; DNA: TGTGCCAGCAGTGCCCGGGACAAAGGGCCTGAAGCTTTCTTT
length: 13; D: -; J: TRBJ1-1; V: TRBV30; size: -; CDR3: CAWTWTVDTEAFF; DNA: TGTGCCTGGACTTGGACGGTAGACACTGAAGCTTTCTTT
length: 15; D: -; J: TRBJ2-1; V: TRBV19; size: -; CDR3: CASSSSSTTGSEQFF; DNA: TGTGCCAGTAGTTCCTCCTCGACTACAGGGAGTGAGCAGTTCTTC
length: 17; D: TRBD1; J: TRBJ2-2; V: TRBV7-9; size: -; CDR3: CASSLWAGQGNTGELFF; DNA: TGTGCCAGCAGCTTATGGGCTGGACAGGGGAACACCGGGGAGCTGTTTTTT
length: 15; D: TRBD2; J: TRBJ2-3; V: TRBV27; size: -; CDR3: CASRLLAGVADTQYF; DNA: TGTGCCAGCAGGCTGCTAGCGGGAGTGGCAGATACGCAGTATTTT
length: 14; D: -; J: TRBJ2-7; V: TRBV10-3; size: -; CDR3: CAISESKGANEQYF; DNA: TGTGCCATCAGTGAGTCAAAGGGAGCAAACGAGCAGTACTTC
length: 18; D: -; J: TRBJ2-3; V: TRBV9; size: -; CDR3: CASSLQAVLGGPRNTQYF; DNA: TGTGCCAGCAGCTTACAGGCGGTGCTCGGGGGCCCTAGAAATACGCAGTATTTT
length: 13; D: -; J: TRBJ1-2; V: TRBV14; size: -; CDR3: CASSPTANYGYTF; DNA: TGTGCCAGCAGCCCGACAGCCAACTATGGCTACACCTTC
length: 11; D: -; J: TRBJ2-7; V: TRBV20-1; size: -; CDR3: CSAKVAYEQYF; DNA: TGCAGTGCTAAGGTCGCCTACGAGCAGTACTTC